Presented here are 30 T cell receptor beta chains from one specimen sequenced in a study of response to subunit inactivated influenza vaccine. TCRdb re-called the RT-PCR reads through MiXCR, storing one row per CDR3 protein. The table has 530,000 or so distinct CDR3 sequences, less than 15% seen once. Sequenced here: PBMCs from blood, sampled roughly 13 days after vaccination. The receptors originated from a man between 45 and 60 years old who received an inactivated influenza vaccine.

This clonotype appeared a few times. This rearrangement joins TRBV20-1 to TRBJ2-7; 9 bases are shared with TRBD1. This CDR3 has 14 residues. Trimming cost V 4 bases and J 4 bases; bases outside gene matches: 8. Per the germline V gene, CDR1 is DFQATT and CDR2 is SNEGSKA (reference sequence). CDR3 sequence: CSANRDRDRYEQYF. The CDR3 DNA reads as TGCAGTGCTAACCGGGACAGGGACCGTTACGAGCAGTACTTC.

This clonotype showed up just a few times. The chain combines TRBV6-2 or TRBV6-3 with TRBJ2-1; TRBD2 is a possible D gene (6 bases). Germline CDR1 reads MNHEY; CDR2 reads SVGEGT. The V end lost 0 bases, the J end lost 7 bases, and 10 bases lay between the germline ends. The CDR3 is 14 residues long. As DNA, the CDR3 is TGTGCCAGCAGTTACTCGATCCGGGGGAATGAGCAGTTCTTC. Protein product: CASSYSIRGNEQFF.

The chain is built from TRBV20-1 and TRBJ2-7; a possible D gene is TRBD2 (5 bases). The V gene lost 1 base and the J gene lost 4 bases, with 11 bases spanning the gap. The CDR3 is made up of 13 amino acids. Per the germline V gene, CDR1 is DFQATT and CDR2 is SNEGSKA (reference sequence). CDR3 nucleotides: TGCAGTGCTAGAGTTTACCGGGATTACGAGCAGTACTTC. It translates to CSARVYRDYEQYF.

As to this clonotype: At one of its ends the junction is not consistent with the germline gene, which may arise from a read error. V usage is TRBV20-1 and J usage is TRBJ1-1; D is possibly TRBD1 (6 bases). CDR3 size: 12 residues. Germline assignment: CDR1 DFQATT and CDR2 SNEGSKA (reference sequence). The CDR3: CSARGGRTEPFF. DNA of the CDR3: TGCAGTGCTAGAGGGGGGCGCACTGAACCTTTCTTT.

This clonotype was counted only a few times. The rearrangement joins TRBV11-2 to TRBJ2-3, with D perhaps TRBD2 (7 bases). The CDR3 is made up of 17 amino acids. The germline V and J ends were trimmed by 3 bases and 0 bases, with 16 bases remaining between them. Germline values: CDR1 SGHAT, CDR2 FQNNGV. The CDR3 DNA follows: TGTGCCAGCAGCTTCTTAGGGGGGGCGGCCAGCACAGATACGCAGTATTTT. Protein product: CASSFLGGAASTDTQYF.

The CDR3 sequence: CSGWDRMGTEAFF. The DNA of the CDR3 is TGCAGCGGGTGGGACAGGATGGGCACTGAAGCTTTCTTT. The gene calls are TRBV29-1 and TRBJ1-1, with 8 nucleotides matching TRBD1. CDR3 length equals 13 residues. Germline V gene data show CDR1 as SQVTM and CDR2 as ANQGSEA. Losses at the gene ends were 7 bases for V and 4 bases for J; bases not matched to a gene: 8.

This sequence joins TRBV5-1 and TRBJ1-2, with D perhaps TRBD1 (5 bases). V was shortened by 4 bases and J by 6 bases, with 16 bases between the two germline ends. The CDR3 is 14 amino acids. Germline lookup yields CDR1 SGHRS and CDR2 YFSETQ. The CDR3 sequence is CASSGQGDLHGYTF. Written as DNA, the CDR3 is TGCGCCAGCAGCGGGCAGGGAGATCTACATGGCTACACCTTC.

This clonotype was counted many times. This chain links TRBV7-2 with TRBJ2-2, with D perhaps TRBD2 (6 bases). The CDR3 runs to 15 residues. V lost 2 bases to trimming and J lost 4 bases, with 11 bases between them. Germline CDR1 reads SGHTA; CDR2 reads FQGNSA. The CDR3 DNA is TGTGCCAGCAGCTTAACACGGGGGACCACCGGGGAGCTGTTTTTT. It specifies CASSLTRGTTGELFF. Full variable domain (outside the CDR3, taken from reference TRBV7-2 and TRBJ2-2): GAGVSQSPSNKVTEKGKDVELRCDPISGHTALYWYRQSLGQGLEFLIYFQGNSAPDKSGLPSDRFSAERTGGSVSTLTIQRTQQEDSAVYLCASSLTRGTTGELFFGEGSRLTVL.

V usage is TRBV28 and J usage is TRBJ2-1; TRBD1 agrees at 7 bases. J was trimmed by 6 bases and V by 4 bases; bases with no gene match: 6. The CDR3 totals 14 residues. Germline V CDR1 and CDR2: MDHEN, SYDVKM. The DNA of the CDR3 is TGTGCCAGCAGTTGGGGGAACAGGGGCAATGAGCAGTTCTTC. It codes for CASSWGNRGNEQFF.

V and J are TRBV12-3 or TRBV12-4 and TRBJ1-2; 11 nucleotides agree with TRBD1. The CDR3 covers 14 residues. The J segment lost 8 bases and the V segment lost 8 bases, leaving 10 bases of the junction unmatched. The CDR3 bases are TGTGCCAGCGAGTGGACAGGGGGCGCGAGGGGCTACACCTTC. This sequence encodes CASEWTGGARGYTF.

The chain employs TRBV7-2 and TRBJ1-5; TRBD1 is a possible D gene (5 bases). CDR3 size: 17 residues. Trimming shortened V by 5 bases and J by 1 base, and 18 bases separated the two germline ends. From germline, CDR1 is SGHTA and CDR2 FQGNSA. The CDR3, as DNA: TGTGCCAGCAGCCCCAGAAGAACAGGCCGGAGCAATCAGCCCCAGCATTTT. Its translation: CASSPRRTGRSNQPQHF.

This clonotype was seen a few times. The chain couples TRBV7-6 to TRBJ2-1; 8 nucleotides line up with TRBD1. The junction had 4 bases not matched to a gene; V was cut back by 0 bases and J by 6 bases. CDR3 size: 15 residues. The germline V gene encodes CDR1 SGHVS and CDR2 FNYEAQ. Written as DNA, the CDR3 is TGTGCCAGCAGCTTAGCGGGACAGGTTGTCAATGAGCAGTTCTTC. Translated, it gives CASSLAGQVVNEQFF. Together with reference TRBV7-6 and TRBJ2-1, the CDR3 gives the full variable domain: GAGVSQSPRYKVTKRGQDVALRCDPISGHVSLYWYRQALGQGPEFLTYFNYEAQQDKSGLPNDRFSAERPEGSISTLTIQRTEQRDSAMYRCASSLAGQVVNEQFFGPGTRLTVL.

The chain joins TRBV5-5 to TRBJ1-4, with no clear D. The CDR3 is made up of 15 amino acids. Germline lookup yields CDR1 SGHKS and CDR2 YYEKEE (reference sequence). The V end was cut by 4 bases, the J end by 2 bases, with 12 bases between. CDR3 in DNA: TGTGCCAGCAGCCCCGACGGGATGACTAATGAAAAACTGTTTTTT. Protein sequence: CASSPDGMTNEKLFF.

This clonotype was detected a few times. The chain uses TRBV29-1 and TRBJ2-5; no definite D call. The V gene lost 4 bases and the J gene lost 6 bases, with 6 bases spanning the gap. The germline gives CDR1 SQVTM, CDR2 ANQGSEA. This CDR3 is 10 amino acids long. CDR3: CSVGSKTQYF. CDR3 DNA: TGCAGCGTTGGATCGAAGACCCAGTACTTC.

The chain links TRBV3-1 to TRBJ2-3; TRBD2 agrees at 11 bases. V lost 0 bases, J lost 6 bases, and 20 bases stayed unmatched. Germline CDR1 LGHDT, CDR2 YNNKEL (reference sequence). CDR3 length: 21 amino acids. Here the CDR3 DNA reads TGTGCCAGCAGCCAAGATAGGTTTCTAGCGGGGGGAAGAGGACGGATGGATACGCAGTATTTT. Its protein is CASSQDRFLAGGRGRMDTQYF.

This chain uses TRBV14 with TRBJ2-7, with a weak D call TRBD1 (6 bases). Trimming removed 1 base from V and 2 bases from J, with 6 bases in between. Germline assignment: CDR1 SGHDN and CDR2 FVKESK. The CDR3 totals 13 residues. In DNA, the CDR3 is TGTGCCAGCAGCCAAGGACAGGCCTACGAGCAGTACTTC. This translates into CASSQGQAYEQYF.

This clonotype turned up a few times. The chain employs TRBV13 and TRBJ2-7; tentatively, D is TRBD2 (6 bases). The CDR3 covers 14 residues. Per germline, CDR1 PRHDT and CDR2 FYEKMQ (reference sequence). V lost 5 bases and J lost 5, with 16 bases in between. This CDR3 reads CASSRRDGGNEQYF. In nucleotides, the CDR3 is TGTGCCAGCAGCCGACGGGACGGGGGAAACGAGCAGTACTTC.

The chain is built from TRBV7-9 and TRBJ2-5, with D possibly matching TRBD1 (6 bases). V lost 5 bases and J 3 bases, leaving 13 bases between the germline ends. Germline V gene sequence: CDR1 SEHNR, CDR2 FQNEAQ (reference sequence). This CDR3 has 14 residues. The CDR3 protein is CASSVNRDEETQYF. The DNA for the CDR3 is TGTGCCAGCAGCGTTAACAGGGACGAAGAGACCCAGTACTTC.

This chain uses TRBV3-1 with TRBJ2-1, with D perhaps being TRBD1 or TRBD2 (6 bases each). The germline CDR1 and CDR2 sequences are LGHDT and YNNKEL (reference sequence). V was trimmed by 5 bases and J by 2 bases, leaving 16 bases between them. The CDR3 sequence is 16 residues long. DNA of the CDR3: TGTGCCAGCAGCTCCAAGGGGGGCGGGGCCTACAATGAGCAGTTCTTC. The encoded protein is CASSSKGGGAYNEQFF.

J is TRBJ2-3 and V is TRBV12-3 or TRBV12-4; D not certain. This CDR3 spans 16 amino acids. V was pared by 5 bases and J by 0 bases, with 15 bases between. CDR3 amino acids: CASSQGWWVSTDTQYF. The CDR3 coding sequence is TGTGCCAGCAGTCAAGGGTGGTGGGTGAGCACAGATACGCAGTATTTT.

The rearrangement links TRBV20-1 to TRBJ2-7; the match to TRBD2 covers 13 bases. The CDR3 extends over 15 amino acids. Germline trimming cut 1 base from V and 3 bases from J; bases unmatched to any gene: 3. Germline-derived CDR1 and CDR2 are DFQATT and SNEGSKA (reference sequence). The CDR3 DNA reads TGCAGTGCTAGAGTTCGGACTAGCGGGAGCTACGAGCAGTACTTC. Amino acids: CSARVRTSGSYEQYF.

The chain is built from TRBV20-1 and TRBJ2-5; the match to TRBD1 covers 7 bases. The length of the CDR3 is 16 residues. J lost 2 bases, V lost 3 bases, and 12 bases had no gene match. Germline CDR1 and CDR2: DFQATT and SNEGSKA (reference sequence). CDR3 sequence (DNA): TGCAGTGCTAGCGAATTTGGAACAGGGGTTCAAGAGACCCAGTACTTC. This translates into CSASEFGTGVQETQYF.

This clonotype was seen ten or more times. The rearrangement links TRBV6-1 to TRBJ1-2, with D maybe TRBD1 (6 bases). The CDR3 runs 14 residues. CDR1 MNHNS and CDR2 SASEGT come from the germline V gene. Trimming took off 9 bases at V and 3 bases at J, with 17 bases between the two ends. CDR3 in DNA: TGTGCCAGAGGGGACACGCCGTTTGACTATGGCTACACCTTC. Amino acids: CARGDTPFDYGYTF.

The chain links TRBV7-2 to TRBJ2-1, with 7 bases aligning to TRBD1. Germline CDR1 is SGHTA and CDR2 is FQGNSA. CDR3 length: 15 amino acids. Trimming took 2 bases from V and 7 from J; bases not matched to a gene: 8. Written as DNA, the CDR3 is TGTGCCAGCAGCTTAAACAGGGGAACAAGGAATGAGCAGTTCTTC. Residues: CASSLNRGTRNEQFF.

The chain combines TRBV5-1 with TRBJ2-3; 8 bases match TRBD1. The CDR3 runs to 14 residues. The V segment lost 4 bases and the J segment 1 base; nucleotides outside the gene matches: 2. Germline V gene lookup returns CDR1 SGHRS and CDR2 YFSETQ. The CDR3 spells CASSDRGGTDTQYF. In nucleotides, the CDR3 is TGCGCCAGCAGCGACAGGGGTGGCACAGATACGCAGTATTTT.

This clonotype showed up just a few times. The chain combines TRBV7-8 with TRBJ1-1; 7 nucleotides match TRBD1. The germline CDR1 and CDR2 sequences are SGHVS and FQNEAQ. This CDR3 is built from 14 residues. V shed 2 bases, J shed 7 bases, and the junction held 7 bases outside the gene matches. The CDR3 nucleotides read TGTGCCAGCAGCTTATTCGGGACAGTCCTTGAAGCTTTCTTT. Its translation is CASSLFGTVLEAFF.

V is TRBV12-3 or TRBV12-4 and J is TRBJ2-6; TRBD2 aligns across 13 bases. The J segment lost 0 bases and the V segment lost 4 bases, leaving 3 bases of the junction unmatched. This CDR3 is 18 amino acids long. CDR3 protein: CASSSTSGGNSGANVLTF. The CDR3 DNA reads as TGTGCCAGCAGTTCGACTAGCGGGGGGAACTCTGGGGCCAACGTCCTGACTTTC.

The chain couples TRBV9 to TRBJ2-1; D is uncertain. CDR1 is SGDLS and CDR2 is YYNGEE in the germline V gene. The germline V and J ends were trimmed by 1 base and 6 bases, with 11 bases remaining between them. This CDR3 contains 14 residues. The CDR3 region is CASSVFGTSNEQFF. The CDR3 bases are TGTGCCAGCAGCGTATTCGGAACCTCCAATGAGCAGTTCTTC.

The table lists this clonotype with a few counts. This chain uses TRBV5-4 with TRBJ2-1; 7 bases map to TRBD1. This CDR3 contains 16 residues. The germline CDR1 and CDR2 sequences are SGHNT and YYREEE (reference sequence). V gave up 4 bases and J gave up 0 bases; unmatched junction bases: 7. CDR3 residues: CASSTMDRSSYNEQFF. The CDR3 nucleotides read TGTGCCAGCAGCACAATGGACAGGAGCTCCTACAATGAGCAGTTCTTC. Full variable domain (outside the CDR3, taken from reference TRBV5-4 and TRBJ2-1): ETGVTQSPTHLIKTRGQQVTLRCSSQSGHNTVSWYQQALGQGPQFIFQYYREEENGRGNFPPRFSGLQFPNYSSELNVNALELDDSALYLCASSTMDRSSYNEQFFGPGTRLTVL.

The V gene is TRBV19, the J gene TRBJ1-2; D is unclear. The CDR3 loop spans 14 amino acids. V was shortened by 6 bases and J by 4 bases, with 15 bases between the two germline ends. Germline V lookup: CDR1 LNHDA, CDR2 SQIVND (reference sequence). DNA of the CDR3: TGTGCCAGTAGGAGAAGGGAATTAGGCTATGGCTACACCTTC. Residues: CASRRRELGYGYTF.